This T cell receptor beta chain appears in the sequencing data of a study of blood T cell repertoires in COVID-19. Trimming took 0 bases from V and 4 from J; bases not matched to a gene: 2. The CDR3 contains 14 residues. From germline, CDR1 is SGHRS and CDR2 YFSETQ. In the original processing: By means of reference gene primer amplification, nucleated cell counts were estimated. Method: immunoSEQ multiplex PCR; TCRdb's copy keeps in-frame clones and lacks some. Clonal size and the V and J genes are those of that table, whereas D and trimming came from the DNA. Counted here are 200,000 to 300,000 clones, roughly 88% occurring once; the ten biggest clones make up 2% to 2.5%.

V usage is TRBV5-1 and J usage is TRBJ2-3; 7 bases agree with TRBD2. Sequenced: PBMCs or T cells enriched from blood (not recorded which). The TCR was taken from a middle-aged woman with acute COVID-19. The CDR3 DNA follows: TGCGCCAGCAGCTTGGGACTAGCTTCAGATACGCAGTATTTT. This gives the protein CASSLGLASDTQYF. The entire variable domain, with the rest obtained from reference TRBV5-1 and TRBJ2-3, is as follows: KAGVTQTPRYLIKTRGQQVTLSCSPISGHRSVSWYQQTPGQGLQFLFEYFSETQRNKGNFPGRFSGRQFSNSRSEMNVSTLELGDSALYLCASSLGLASDTQYFGPGTRLTVL.